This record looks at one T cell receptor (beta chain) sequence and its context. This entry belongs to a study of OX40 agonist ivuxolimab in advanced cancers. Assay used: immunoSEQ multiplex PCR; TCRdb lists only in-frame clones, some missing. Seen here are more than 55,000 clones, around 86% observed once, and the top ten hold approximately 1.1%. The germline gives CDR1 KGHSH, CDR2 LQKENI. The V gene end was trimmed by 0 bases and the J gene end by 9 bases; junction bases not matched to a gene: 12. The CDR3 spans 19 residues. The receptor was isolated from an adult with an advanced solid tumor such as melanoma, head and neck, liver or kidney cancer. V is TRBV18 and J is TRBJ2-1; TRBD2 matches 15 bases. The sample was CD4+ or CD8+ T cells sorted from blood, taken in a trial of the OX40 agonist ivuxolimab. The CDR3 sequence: CASSPPFMGLAGGKGEQFF. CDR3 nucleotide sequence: TGTGCCAGCTCACCACCTTTCATGGGACTAGCGGGAGGTAAGGGTGAGCAGTTCTTC.